The 30 T cell receptor beta chains below come from one sample, sequenced in a study of a mutant IDH1 vaccine in newly diagnosed glioma. Time point of the sample: baseline, week 1 (first vaccination visit). Treatment defined: pre-vaccination baseline after standard-of-care therapy. Sequenced by immunoSEQ multiplex PCR; TCRdb stores in-frame clones only, minus some. Here the sample spans some 19,000 clones, approximately 86% being singletons. The specimen comprised PBMCs, sampled from a glioma patient treated with radiotherapy, temozolomide or both. The receptors derive from a man in his forties or fifties with glioma.

This clone is classed as medium-sized (0.01 to 0.1%). The chain carries TRBV6-1 and TRBJ2-6, with no clear D. Germline-derived CDR1 and CDR2 are MNHNS and SASEGT. CDR3 length: 14 amino acids. The V end was cut by 3 bases, the J end by 1 base, with 4 bases between. CDR3 amino acids: CASSDLSGANVLTF. Here the CDR3 DNA reads TGTGCCAGCAGTGACCTTTCTGGGGCCAACGTCCTGACTTTC.

This clone showed up just once. The chain is built from TRBV15 and TRBJ2-1; tentatively, D is TRBD1 or TRBD2 (5 bases each). This CDR3 has 13 residues. Germline values: CDR1 LNHNV, CDR2 YYDKDF (reference sequence). With 1 base removed from V and 7 bases from J, the gap between germline ends came to 8 bases. CDR3 sequence: CATSRVRGNEQFF. CDR3 DNA: TGTGCCACCAGCAGAGTGAGGGGTAATGAGCAGTTCTTC.

The CDR3: CASSGVDSRFNEQFF. CDR3 sequence (DNA): TGTGCCAGCAGTGGAGTGGACTCCCGGTTTAATGAGCAGTTCTTC. The rearrangement links TRBV25-1 to TRBJ2-1, with D possibly being TRBD2 (5 bases). CDR1 is MGHDK and CDR2 is SYGVNS in the germline V gene. Trimming shortened V by 4 bases and J by 7 bases, and 17 bases separated the two germline ends. CDR3 length: 15 amino acids.

CDR3 loop: CAWSDPGREKLFF. The DNA of the CDR3 is TGTGCCTGGAGTGACCCCGGACGCGAAAAACTGTTTTTT. J is TRBJ1-4 and V is TRBV30; D is undetermined. CDR1 is GTSNPN, CDR2 SVGIG, per germline (reference sequence). With 1 base removed from V and 8 bases from J, the gap between germline ends came to 11 bases. The CDR3 consists of 13 residues.

This rearrangement joins TRBV30 to TRBJ1-2, with D perhaps matching TRBD1 (5 bases). CDR3 length equals 16 residues. Per germline, CDR1 GTSNPN and CDR2 SVGIG (reference sequence). V was pared by 0 bases and J by 2 bases, with 16 bases between. CDR3 in amino acids: CAWSVDFRGANYGYTF. CDR3 bases: TGTGCCTGGAGTGTAGATTTTAGGGGAGCCAACTATGGCTACACCTTC.

The CDR3 spells CASSLGNRAPTGEQYF. The CDR3 DNA is TGCGCCAGCAGCTTGGGGAACAGGGCCCCAACGGGCGAGCAGTACTTC. The chain is built from TRBV5-1 and TRBJ2-7; a weak D match, TRBD1 (6 bases). The CDR3 has 16 residues. Germline CDR1 is SGHRS and CDR2 is YFSETQ. Trimming removed 0 bases at V and 6 bases at J, with 19 bases between. Looking up the rest from reference TRBV5-1 and TRBJ2-7 gives the full variable domain: KAGVTQTPRYLIKTRGQQVTLSCSPISGHRSVSWYQQTPGQGLQFLFEYFSETQRNKGNFPGRFSGRQFSNSRSEMNVSTLELGDSALYLCASSLGNRAPTGEQYFGPGTRLTVT.

V and J are TRBV14 and TRBJ1-2; 10 bases are a match to TRBD1. The V gene's germline CDR1 is SGHDN and CDR2 FVKESK. This CDR3 has 16 residues. The J segment lost 2 bases and the V segment lost 0 bases, leaving 3 bases of the junction unmatched. The CDR3 nucleotides are TGTGCCAGCAGCCAAGACAGGGGACAGGGGAACTATGGCTACACCTTC. As protein: CASSQDRGQGNYGYTF.

The chain joins TRBV6-1 to TRBJ2-2; D may be TRBD2 (6 bases). V gave up 4 bases and J gave up 2 bases, with 11 bases separating them. Germline CDR1 and CDR2: MNHNS and SASEGT. The CDR3 consists of 15 residues. Here the CDR3 DNA reads TGTGCCAGCAGTGCTTACGGGGGAAACACCGGGGAGCTGTTTTTT. Translated, it gives CASSAYGGNTGELFF.

The chain uses TRBV27 and TRBJ2-1; possible D gene TRBD2, 5 bases. The CDR3 has 14 residues. Germline CDR1 is MNHEY and CDR2 is SMNVEV (reference sequence). V lost 7 bases and J lost 5, with 15 bases in between. CDR3 sequence (DNA): TGTGCCAGCACCGACTCGGGGTTTCACAATGAGCAGTTCTTC. The encoded protein is CASTDSGFHNEQFF.

CDR3 sequence: CASSPAAGHGYGYTF. The CDR3 DNA reads TGTGCCAGCAGTCCCGCCGCGGGGCACGGCTATGGCTACACCTTC. The chain is built from TRBV28 and TRBJ1-2; a possible D gene is TRBD1 (5 bases). This CDR3 is built from 15 residues. The V gene lost 5 bases and the J gene lost 4 bases, with 17 bases spanning the gap. The V gene's germline CDR1 is MDHEN and CDR2 SYDVKM.

The chain couples TRBV5-6 to TRBJ1-2; 7 nucleotides line up with TRBD1. Germline V gene sequence: CDR1 SGHDT, CDR2 YYEEEE. J lost 5 bases, V lost 3 bases, and 10 bases had no gene match. CDR3 size: 15 residues. CDR3 in DNA: TGTGCCAGCAGCTCGTTACCGGGACAGACGTATGGCTACACCTTC. Residues: CASSSLPGQTYGYTF.

The V call is TRBV30, the J call TRBJ1-1; maybe TRBD1 (6 bases). V was shortened by 4 bases and J by 1 base, with 10 bases between the two germline ends. The CDR3 contains 13 residues. CDR1 is GTSNPN and CDR2 is SVGIG in the germline V gene (reference sequence). The CDR3 coding sequence is TGTGCCTGGACAGGACAGCCGAACACTGAAGCTTTCTTT. Translated: CAWTGQPNTEAFF. The whole variable domain, filled in from reference TRBV30 and TRBJ1-1, reads SQTIHQWPATLVQPVGSPLSLECTVEGTSNPNLYWYRQAAGRGLQLLFYSVGIGQISSEVPQNLSASRPQDRQFILSSKKLLLSDSGFYLCAWTGQPNTEAFFGQGTRLTVV.

This rearrangement joins TRBV30 to TRBJ1-6; D is uncertain. The CDR3 loop spans 14 amino acids. Germline V gene lookup returns CDR1 GTSNPN and CDR2 SVGIG (reference sequence). The V end lost 3 bases, the J end lost 0 bases, and 6 bases lay between the germline ends. The CDR3 is CAWRRSSYNSPLHF. The CDR3 region has the DNA TGTGCCTGGAGGAGGAGCTCCTATAATTCACCCCTCCACTTT.

The rearrangement joins TRBV4-1 to TRBJ2-5; D is possibly TRBD1 or TRBD2 (5 bases each). The CDR3 has 16 amino acids. The germline V gene encodes CDR1 MGHRA and CDR2 YSYEKL. Trimming cost V 1 base and J 5 bases, with 17 bases left between them. The CDR3 coding sequence is TGCGCCAGCAGCCAAGTGACGGGACGCGAACGGGAGACCCAGTACTTC. This gives the protein CASSQVTGRERETQYF.

V is TRBV6-1 and J is TRBJ2-5; D tentatively reads TRBD1 or TRBD2 (5 bases each). The length of the CDR3 is 11 residues. Per the germline V gene, CDR1 is MNHNS and CDR2 is SASEGT. The V end lost 11 bases, the J end lost 3 bases, and 10 bases lay between the germline ends. DNA for the CDR3: TGTGCCGGGGTGGGGGAAGAGACCCAGTACTTC. Its translation: CAGVGEETQYF.

V gene TRBV11-2 combines with J gene TRBJ1-1, with 8 bases that match TRBD1. This CDR3 is 15 amino acids long. Per the germline V gene, CDR1 is SGHAT and CDR2 is FQNNGV. V gave up 2 bases and J gave up 0 bases; unmatched junction bases: 2. DNA for the CDR3: TGTGCCAGCAGCTTAACAGGGGGGATGAACACTGAAGCTTTCTTT. Its translation: CASSLTGGMNTEAFF.

This chain connects TRBV9 to TRBJ2-2; 10 bases are shared with TRBD2. Per the germline V gene, CDR1 is SGDLS and CDR2 is YYNGEE. The CDR3 has 15 amino acids. Losses at the gene ends were 4 bases for V and 1 base for J; bases not matched to a gene: 1. The CDR3 bases are TGTGCCAGCAGCCCTAGCGGGGGGAACACCGGGGAGCTGTTTTTT. Translated: CASSPSGGNTGELFF.

The rearrangement links TRBV29-1 to TRBJ2-1; 7 nucleotides match TRBD2. V was pared by 6 bases and J by 9 bases, with 11 bases of the junction left unmatched. CDR1 and CDR2 from the germline V gene are SQVTM and ANQGSEA. This CDR3 has 13 amino acids. This CDR3 is CSVTKAGDGEQFF. CDR3 bases: TGCAGCGTCACAAAGGCGGGAGATGGTGAGCAGTTCTTC.

The chain carries TRBV30 and TRBJ1-1; D not certain. The CDR3 covers 13 residues. CDR1 GTSNPN and CDR2 SVGIG come from the germline V gene (reference sequence). Deletions cut 5 bases from V and 4 bases from J, with 14 bases between. The CDR3 is CAWSSAFSTEAFF. DNA of the CDR3: TGTGCCTGGTCATCAGCCTTCTCCACTGAAGCTTTCTTT.

V usage is TRBV9 and J usage is TRBJ2-3; no reliable D call. This CDR3 spans 13 amino acids. In germline, CDR1 is SGDLS, CDR2 YYNGEE. V was cut by 1 base and J by 4 bases, with 7 bases left in between. The CDR3 nucleotides are TGTGCCAGCAGCGTATCGGGTGCAGATACGCAGTATTTT. It translates to CASSVSGADTQYF. Using reference TRBV9 and TRBJ2-3 for the parts outside the CDR3, the full variable domain is DSGVTQTPKHLITATGQRVTLRCSPRSGDLSVYWYQQSLDQGLQFLIQYYNGEERAKGNILERFSAQQFPDLHSELNLSSLELGDSALYFCASSVSGADTQYFGPGTRLTVL.

The chain has TRBV4-2 and TRBJ1-3; no reliable D call. Deletions cut 5 bases from V and 3 bases from J, with 17 bases between. CDR3 length equals 16 residues. Germline V gene lookup returns CDR1 LGHNA and CDR2 YNFKEQ. CDR3 nucleotide sequence: TGTGCCAGCAGCACGGAAGGAACAATCCGTGGAAACACCATATATTTT. Translation gives CASSTEGTIRGNTIYF.

In its sample, this clone was seen once. V usage is TRBV18 and J usage is TRBJ1-1; no clear D. This CDR3 has 15 residues. CDR1 is KGHSH, CDR2 LQKENI, per germline. V was pared by 3 bases and J by 2 bases, with 13 bases between. The DNA of the CDR3 is TGTGCCAGCTCACCCCGGGCCCCCAGCAACACTGAAGCTTTCTTT. This encodes CASSPRAPSNTEAFF.

The chain combines TRBV11-3 with TRBJ1-3; D possibly corresponds to TRBD1 (5 bases). Germline CDR1 and CDR2: SGHNT and YENEEA. Between the trimmed V and J ends, which lost 5 bases and 4 bases, there was a span of 12 bases. The CDR3 has 14 residues. This CDR3 is CASSVGGVGNTIYF. DNA of the CDR3: TGTGCCAGCAGCGTAGGAGGGGTCGGAAACACCATATATTTT. The full variable domain, completed using reference TRBV11-3 and TRBJ1-3, is EAGVVQSPRYKIIEKKQPVAFWCNPISGHNTLYWYLQNLGQGPELLIRYENEEAVDDSQLPKDRFSAERLKGVDSTLKIQPAELGDSAVYLCASSVGGVGNTIYFGEGSWLTVV.

This clone was observed a few times. This chain connects TRBV6-4 to TRBJ2-3, with 11 bases matching TRBD2. The junction had 7 bases not matched to a gene; V was cut back by 0 bases and J by 8 bases. Germline CDR1 MRHNA, CDR2 SNTAGT. CDR3 length equals 16 residues. This CDR3 reads CASSDSSSGGSATQYF. The DNA for the CDR3 is TGTGCCAGCAGTGACTCGTCTAGCGGGGGGTCCGCTACGCAGTATTTT.

The chain recombines TRBV11-2 with TRBJ2-5, with a weak D call TRBD1 (5 bases). Trimming pared 5 bases from V and 2 bases from J, leaving 24 bases between. Looked up from germline, CDR1 is SGHAT and CDR2 is FQNNGV. The CDR3 is 18 residues long. The CDR3 region has the DNA TGTGCCAGCAGCCTCACCGTAGGGGCGCACGTGTGGCAAGAGACCCAGTACTTC. Protein: CASSLTVGAHVWQETQYF.

This clone was seen just once. This chain connects TRBV28 to TRBJ1-1; TRBD1 might be the D (5 bases). V was cut by 7 bases and J by 3 bases, with 15 bases left in between. There are 14 residues in the CDR3. In germline, CDR1 is MDHEN, CDR2 SYDVKM. The CDR3 protein is CASILRRRDTEAFF. CDR3 sequence (DNA): TGTGCCAGCATCTTACGCCGCAGGGACACTGAAGCTTTCTTT.

Only a few counts were recorded for this clone. This chain uses TRBV6-1 with TRBJ1-1; D is undetermined. The germline V gene encodes CDR1 MNHNS and CDR2 SASEGT. The V and J ends lost 4 bases and 9 bases respectively, with 15 bases between them. This CDR3 has 13 amino acids. In DNA, the CDR3 is TGTGCCAGCAGTGCAGAAAGGACTAGTCAAGCTTTCTTT. This sequence encodes CASSAERTSQAFF.

The chain employs TRBV5-4 and TRBJ2-2; perhaps D is TRBD1 or TRBD2 (5 bases each). This CDR3 has 14 residues. CDR1 is SGHNT and CDR2 is YYREEE in the germline V gene (reference sequence). The germline V and J ends were trimmed by 4 bases and 5 bases, with 12 bases remaining between them. The DNA of the CDR3 is TGTGCCAGCAGCCCATCCAGGGAGACCGGGGAGCTGTTTTTT. It specifies CASSPSRETGELFF.

The CDR3 nucleotides are TGTGCCAGCAGCCTAGCGGGGAAAGAGCAGTACGTC. Protein: CASSLAGKEQYV. The chain is built from TRBV21-1 and TRBJ2-7; TRBD2 is the table's D call and was not checked against the DNA. TRBV21-1 is tagged as a pseudogene. CDR3 length: 12 residues.

This rearrangement joins TRBV10-3 to TRBJ1-5; D possibly corresponds to TRBD1 (6 bases). Trimming removed 2 bases from V and 0 bases from J, with 17 bases in between. Germline-derived CDR1 and CDR2 are ENHRY and SYGVKD. The CDR3 has 18 residues. CDR3 in amino acids: CAISEGGRRDPSNQPQHF. Written as DNA, the CDR3 is TGTGCCATCAGTGAGGGGGGGCGTCGGGACCCTAGCAATCAGCCCCAGCATTTT.